The T cell receptor beta chain under discussion was sequenced for a study of CD8 T cells in Susac syndrome. V was clipped by 7 bases and J by 1 base; unmatched bases: 6. This CDR3 contains 16 residues. CDR1 is LNHNV, CDR2 YYDKDF, per germline (reference sequence). Roughly 0.45 to 1 ug RNA was reverse transcribed with random hexamers. In TCRdb, the immunoSEQ multiplex PCR reads were re-called with MiXCR into one record per CDR3 protein. The data show 100,000 to 150,000 distinct CDR3 sequences, roughly 96% seen once. This sequence joins TRBV15 and TRBJ2-2, with 10 bases identical to TRBD2. The sequence was collected from a human donor in good health. Material: CD4+ T cells from PBMCs. The CDR3 sequence is CATKTSGLWNTGELFF. The CDR3 bases are TGTGCCACCAAGACTAGCGGGCTTTGGAACACCGGGGAGCTGTTTTTT.